This T cell receptor (beta chain) was identified in a study of PD-L1 blockade in urothelial cancer. Across the whole study: Patients' histories included 0 to 3 prior chemotherapy regimens. A median of roughly 140,000 T cells was found in the blood samples.

The CDR3 length is 14 residues. V gave up 1 base and J gave up 7 bases, with 11 bases separating them. CDR1 and CDR2 from the germline V gene are MNHNS and SASEGT. Time point in this sample: peripheral blood 6 weeks after treatment start. Assay used: immunoSEQ multiplex PCR; TCRdb lists only in-frame clones, some missing. The sample has roughly 120,000 clones, 80% to 90% seen once; the top ten hold roughly 1.8%. The material was PBMCs, obtained around atezolizumab (anti-PD-L1) treatment. The chain combines TRBV6-1 with TRBJ2-1, with D possibly being TRBD1 (6 bases). This TCR was sampled from a man aged 60 to 69 with urothelial cancer. CDR3 region: CASSEVTGRNEQFF. CDR3 DNA: TGTGCCAGCAGTGAAGTTACAGGGCGGAATGAGCAGTTCTTC.